Presented here are 29 T cell receptor beta chains from one specimen sequenced in a study of long-term antiretroviral therapy in people with HIV. It was version v3.0 of the immunoSEQ assay that was run at survey level. Sequenced by immunoSEQ multiplex PCR; TCRdb stores in-frame clones only, minus some. The data hold under 20,000 clones, with around four fifths observed a single time. The material sequenced was unsorted PBMCs, taken 0.3 years after starting antiretroviral therapy. The receptors shown here come from a woman aged 45 to 65 with HIV.

The chain recombines TRBV30 with TRBJ2-3; TRBD2 might be the D (5 bases). The V gene lost 4 bases and the J gene lost 3 bases, with 17 bases spanning the gap. The V gene's germline CDR1 is GTSNPN and CDR2 SVGIG (reference sequence). The CDR3 consists of 15 residues. The CDR3 spells CAWIPWGRGTDTQYF. Written as DNA, the CDR3 is TGTGCCTGGATACCCTGGGGTCGGGGTACAGATACGCAGTATTTT.

The chain links TRBV5-1 to TRBJ2-6; no definite D call. The germline V gene has CDR1 SGHRS and CDR2 YFSETQ. The CDR3 loop spans 13 amino acids. V was pared by 1 base and J by 1 base, with 0 bases between. The CDR3 nucleotides are TGCGCCAGCAGCTTGTCTGGGGCCAACGTCCTGACTTTC. Its protein is CASSLSGANVLTF.

The CDR3 nucleotides read TGTGCCATAGGTCGTGGGGAATCTTCACCCCTCCACTTT. This sequence encodes CAIGRGESSPLHF. This rearrangement joins TRBV10-3 to TRBJ1-6; D not resolved. The germline gives CDR1 ENHRY, CDR2 SYGVKD. Trimming cost V 9 bases and J 9 bases, with 15 bases left between them. This CDR3 region has 13 residues.

This clone was observed a few times. This chain connects TRBV10-3 to TRBJ1-1; the D is unclear. V lost 0 bases and J lost 5, with 7 bases in between. The CDR3 totals 13 residues. CDR1 ENHRY and CDR2 SYGVKD come from the germline V gene. CDR3 sequence reads: CAISESVMTEAFF. CDR3 nucleotide sequence: TGTGCCATCAGTGAGTCTGTGATGACTGAAGCTTTCTTT.

This chain uses TRBV12-5 with TRBJ2-4; 12 nucleotides match TRBD1. The germline CDR1 and CDR2 sequences are LGHNT and FRNRAP. CDR3 size: 17 residues. Trimming cost V 3 bases and J 2 bases; bases outside gene matches: 5. The CDR3 here is CASGLGTGGPTKNIQYF. CDR3 nucleotide sequence: TGTGCTAGTGGTTTAGGGACAGGGGGCCCTACCAAAAACATTCAGTACTTC. Complete variable domain (other parts from reference TRBV12-5 and TRBJ2-4): DARVTQTPRHKVTEMGQEVTMRCQPILGHNTVFWYRQTMMQGLELLAYFRNRAPLDDSGMPKDRFSAEMPDATLATLKIQPSEPRDSAVYFCASGLGTGGPTKNIQYFGAGTRLSVL.

V gene TRBV4-2 combines with J gene TRBJ1-6, with TRBD1 matching 7 bases. Losses at the gene ends were 4 bases for V and 6 bases for J; bases not matched to a gene: 15. Germline CDR1 and CDR2: LGHNA and YNFKEQ. This CDR3 comprises 18 residues. The DNA of the CDR3 is TGTGCCAGCAGCCCCAGCTCAGCGACAGGGATAATTAATTCACCCCTCCACTTT. It codes for CASSPSSATGIINSPLHF.

In DNA, the CDR3 is TGTGCCAGCAGCGGGACAGGGTACGAGCAGTACGTC. Its translation: CASSGTGYEQYV. The gene calls are TRBV7-9 and TRBJ2-7; 9 bases match TRBD1. The V gene end was trimmed by 5 bases and the J gene end by 4 bases; junction bases not matched to a gene: 0. The CDR3 is made up of 12 amino acids. The germline gives CDR1 SEHNR, CDR2 FQNEAQ (reference sequence).

The rearrangement joins TRBV9 to TRBJ1-5, with D tentatively TRBD1 (6 bases). The CDR3 covers 15 residues. Germline assignment: CDR1 SGDLS and CDR2 YYNGEE. The germline V and J ends were trimmed by 4 bases and 7 bases, with 18 bases remaining between them. The CDR3 region is CASSPSPGQFQPQHF. CDR3 in DNA: TGTGCCAGCAGCCCAAGTCCTGGACAGTTCCAGCCCCAGCATTTT.

V and J are TRBV6-5 and TRBJ1-1; a possible D gene is TRBD1 (6 bases). Germline assignment: CDR1 MNHEY and CDR2 SVGAGI. The CDR3 has 16 amino acids. The germline V and J ends were trimmed by 4 bases and 2 bases, with 17 bases remaining between them. CDR3 sequence: CASSSYQQGKNTEAFF. The CDR3 bases are TGTGCCAGCAGTTCCTATCAACAGGGTAAAAACACTGAAGCTTTCTTT.

This clone was found a few times. The rearrangement uses TRBV7-6 and TRBJ2-2; TRBD1 agrees at 7 bases. The trim removed 5 bases at V and 11 bases at J, leaving 14 bases unmatched. This CDR3 contains 15 residues. Germline loops: CDR1 SGHVS, CDR2 FNYEAQ. As DNA, the CDR3 is TGTGCCAGCAGCCGACAGGGTAGGAGTGTAGAAGAGCTGTTTTTT. Translating gives CASSRQGRSVEELFF. The whole variable domain, remainder taken from reference TRBV7-6 and TRBJ2-2, is GAGVSQSPRYKVTKRGQDVALRCDPISGHVSLYWYRQALGQGPEFLTYFNYEAQQDKSGLPNDRFSAERPEGSISTLTIQRTEQRDSAMYRCASSRQGRSVEELFFGEGSRLTVL.

V usage is TRBV14 and J usage is TRBJ1-3; no firm D call. CDR3 length equals 12 residues. Looked up from germline, CDR1 is SGHDN and CDR2 is FVKESK. V was pared by 1 base and J by 2 bases, with 0 bases between. The DNA for the CDR3 is TGTGCCAGCAGCCAAGCTGGAAACACCATATATTTT. It translates to CASSQAGNTIYF.

The chain employs TRBV5-5 and TRBJ2-1; 12 bases align to TRBD1. CDR1 is SGHKS, CDR2 YYEKEE, per germline (reference sequence). This CDR3 is built from 15 residues. Trimming at V came to 4 bases and at J to 7 bases, leaving 6 bases not matched to a gene. The CDR3 sequence: CASSPGTGGGNEQFF. DNA of the CDR3: TGTGCCAGCAGCCCGGGGACAGGGGGCGGGAATGAGCAGTTCTTC.

The chain joins TRBV15 to TRBJ2-4; 7 bases map to TRBD2. Germline V lookup: CDR1 LNHNV, CDR2 YYDKDF (reference sequence). J was trimmed by 9 bases and V by 2 bases; bases with no gene match: 7. CDR3 length: 14 amino acids. As DNA, the CDR3 is TGTGCCACCAGCAGACCCCGGACGGGGGGCATTCAGTACTTC. Protein: CATSRPRTGGIQYF.

V and J are TRBV7-9 and TRBJ1-1, with TRBD1 as a possible D gene (6 bases). The CDR3 has 15 residues. V dropped 1 base and J dropped 5 bases, with 14 bases sitting between them. Looked up from germline, CDR1 is SEHNR and CDR2 is FQNEAQ (reference sequence). CDR3 DNA sequence: TGTGCCAGCAGCTTAGAGGGAGGGAGGGGGACTGAAGCTTTCTTT. The encoded protein is CASSLEGGRGTEAFF.

The chain has TRBV7-3 and TRBJ1-1; 7 nucleotides agree with TRBD1. V was pared by 5 bases and J by 0 bases, with 6 bases of the junction left unmatched. The germline V gene has CDR1 SGHTA and CDR2 FQGTGA. The CDR3 consists of 15 residues. The CDR3 nucleotides read TGTGCCAGCAGCGCCGCAGGGGGGCTGAACACTGAAGCTTTCTTT. This translates into CASSAAGGLNTEAFF.

J is TRBJ2-1 and V is TRBV10-3; no clear D. V was pared by 0 bases and J by 3 bases, with 12 bases between. CDR1 is ENHRY and CDR2 is SYGVKD in the germline V gene. The CDR3 contains 16 residues. Written as DNA, the CDR3 is TGTGCCATCAGTGAGTCGAGGCCTCGGGTCTACAATGAGCAGTTCTTC. Translation gives CAISESRPRVYNEQFF.

The chain carries TRBV5-6 and TRBJ2-3; 8 bases agree with TRBD2. Germline V gene sequence: CDR1 SGHDT, CDR2 YYEEEE. J gave up 0 bases and V 6 bases, and 6 bases lay outside the gene matches. CDR3 length: 15 amino acids. The CDR3 reads CASNELAVSTDTQYF. Written as DNA, the CDR3 is TGTGCCAGCAACGAACTAGCGGTTAGCACAGATACGCAGTATTTT. Full variable domain (missing parts from reference TRBV5-6 and TRBJ2-3): DAGVTQSPTHLIKTRGQQVTLRCSPKSGHDTVSWYQQALGQGPQFIFQYYEEEERQRGNFPDRFSGHQFPNYSSELNVNALLLGDSALYLCASNELAVSTDTQYFGPGTRLTVL.

CDR3 loop: CASAGMPTDTQYF. In DNA form, the CDR3 reads TGTGCCTCCGCCGGGATGCCCACAGATACGCAGTATTTT. J is TRBJ2-3 and V is TRBV2, with D perhaps matching TRBD2 (5 bases). Germline CDR1 reads SNHLY; CDR2 reads FYNNEI. V lost 11 bases, J lost 2 bases, and 14 bases lay in between. The CDR3 has 13 residues.

This clone was observed a single time. The chain carries TRBV2 and TRBJ1-5, with D perhaps TRBD1 (5 bases). V shed 6 bases and J shed 5 bases, with 17 bases lying between them. The CDR3 runs to 15 residues. Germline V gene data show CDR1 as SNHLY and CDR2 as FYNNEI. CDR3 nucleotide sequence: TGTGCCAGCAGCGACGAGTCAGTAGGGGATCAGCCCCAGCATTTT. Translation: CASSDESVGDQPQHF.

The gene calls are TRBV2 and TRBJ2-3; D is uncertain. Trimming removed 5 bases at V and 4 bases at J, with 13 bases between. The CDR3 sequence is 14 residues long. Germline V gives CDR1 SNHLY, CDR2 FYNNEI. The CDR3 reads CASSPWARPDTQYF. The CDR3 DNA is TGTGCCAGCAGTCCTTGGGCCCGACCAGATACGCAGTATTTT.

The chain recombines TRBV14 with TRBJ2-1, with D perhaps TRBD1 or TRBD2 (5 bases each). Trimming took 0 bases from V and 9 from J, leaving 9 bases between them. CDR1 is SGHDN and CDR2 is FVKESK in the germline V gene. This CDR3 has 13 residues. The CDR3, as DNA: TGTGCCAGCAGCCAAGACCCGAGGGGTGAGCAGTTCTTC. It is translated as CASSQDPRGEQFF.

This clone has only a few counts. The chain combines TRBV4-1 with TRBJ1-1; D uncertain. Per germline, CDR1 MGHRA and CDR2 YSYEKL. The CDR3 loop spans 12 amino acids. The V gene lost 3 bases and the J gene lost 11 bases, with 13 bases spanning the gap. The CDR3 sequence is CASSQAWGRAFF. As DNA, the CDR3 is TGCGCCAGCAGCCAGGCTTGGGGAAGGGCTTTCTTT.

V and J are TRBV30 and TRBJ1-2; 9 nucleotides line up with TRBD1. V trimming: 8 bases; J trimming: 3 bases; junction bases outside the gene matches: 7. The CDR3 covers 13 residues. Per the germline V gene, CDR1 is GTSNPN and CDR2 is SVGIG (reference sequence). As DNA, the CDR3 is TGTGCCGTCCACAGGGGGCTCGACTATGGCTACACCTTC. It codes for CAVHRGLDYGYTF.

This clone is a singleton in its sample. This chain uses TRBV4-1 with TRBJ1-5, with a weak D call TRBD1 (6 bases). The CDR3 is 17 residues long. V was clipped by 1 base and J by 2 bases, with 15 bases between them. CDR1 MGHRA and CDR2 YSYEKL come from the germline V gene. The CDR3 sequence is CASSQGAGGQGNQPQHF. The CDR3 DNA sequence: TGCGCCAGCAGCCAAGGGGCCGGGGGGCAGGGCAATCAGCCCCAGCATTTT.

The CDR3 coding sequence is TGTGCCTGGGGCTCAGGGTACAATGAGCAGTTCTTC. Amino acids: CAWGSGYNEQFF. The chain couples TRBV30 to TRBJ2-1; possibly TRBD1 for D (5 bases). Looked up from germline, CDR1 is GTSNPN and CDR2 is SVGIG (reference sequence). This CDR3 contains 12 residues. Trimming shortened V by 5 bases and J by 4 bases, and 9 bases separated the two germline ends.

The rearrangement joins TRBV9 to TRBJ1-2; D is possibly TRBD1 (6 bases). The length of the CDR3 is 14 residues. The germline V gene has CDR1 SGDLS and CDR2 YYNGEE. V was shortened by 0 bases and J by 2 bases, with 8 bases between the two germline ends. CDR3 amino acids: CASSVDGQNYGYTF. CDR3 in DNA: TGTGCCAGCAGCGTAGACGGACAGAACTATGGCTACACCTTC.

This sequence joins TRBV29-1 and TRBJ2-2; tentatively, D is TRBD1 (6 bases). Per the germline V gene, CDR1 is SQVTM and CDR2 is ANQGSEA. The CDR3 runs 14 residues. V lost 3 bases and J lost 3, with 11 bases in between. The CDR3 here is CSVEQGSYTGELFF. The CDR3 DNA reads as TGCAGCGTTGAGCAGGGGTCCTACACCGGGGAGCTGTTTTTT.

This clone was picked up one time. The J gene is TRBJ2-1, the V gene TRBV2; 8 bases are a match to TRBD2. Unmatched junction bases numbered 4, after V lost 6 bases and J lost 0 bases. CDR1 is SNHLY and CDR2 is FYNNEI in the germline V gene. The CDR3 sequence is 15 residues long. CDR3 coding DNA: TGTGCCAGCAGCGGCGGGGGGAGCTCCTACAATGAGCAGTTCTTC. Translation gives CASSGGGSSYNEQFF.

The gene calls are TRBV7-9 and TRBJ2-3; 7 positions match TRBD1. The CDR3 is made up of 15 amino acids. The trim removed 5 bases at V and 5 bases at J, leaving 10 bases unmatched. Germline CDR1 reads SEHNR; CDR2 reads FQNEAQ (reference sequence). The CDR3 nucleotides are TGTGCCAGCAGCGTTGACAGGGCATTCGGAGATACGCAGTATTTT. Residues: CASSVDRAFGDTQYF.